This T cell receptor beta chain was retrieved from a study of preoperative IRX-2 immunotherapy in early breast cancer. The CDR3 spans 13 residues. Losses at the gene ends were 8 bases for V and 4 bases for J; bases not matched to a gene: 7. The germline V gene has CDR1 MNHGY and CDR2 SAAAGT. Produced via immunoSEQ multiplex PCR; TCRdb's table is partial and in-frame only. The profile shows tens of thousands of clones, roughly 86% of them singletons. As for treatment: preoperative locoregional IRX-2 cytokine immunotherapy. Preoperative locoregional IRX-2 cytokine immunotherapy was tested in the phase Ib source study.

The TCR originated in a human donor with breast cancer. The material sequenced was tumor tissue, taken after IRX-2 immunotherapy. The rearrangement joins TRBV6-8 to TRBJ1-2, with TRBD1 identical over 7 bases. CDR3: CASAGGFSYGYTF. The CDR3 bases are TGTGCCAGCGCAGGGGGTTTCTCCTATGGCTACACCTTC.